These 28 T cell receptor beta chains were all obtained from the same sample, sequenced in a study of vaccination and CD4 T cells after COVID-19. Treatment reported: roughly ten-day PBMC culture with coronavirus spike peptide pools or control peptides (ViraFEST assay). Cultured CD4+ T cell DNA underwent sequencing with the Oncomine TCR Beta short-read assay. In TCRdb, the PCR reads were re-called with MiXCR into one record per CDR3 protein. In the table there are about 15,000 distinct CDR3 sequences, 70% to 75% of which are singletons. Which antigens these TCRs recognize remains unknown. Input material: CD4+ T cells from blood, cultured in vitro. These receptors originate from a human donor who had recovered from COVID-19.

This chain connects TRBV28 to TRBJ1-1; D is unresolved. V was cut by 10 bases and J by 11 bases, with 14 bases left in between. The germline V gene encodes CDR1 MDHEN and CDR2 SYDVKM. The CDR3 sequence is 10 residues long. CDR3: CAKGPSGAFF. Written as DNA, the CDR3 is TGTGCCAAGGGCCCCTCAGGCGCTTTCTTT.

The chain is built from TRBV3-1 and TRBJ1-2, with D uncertain. Trimming left V 0 bases short and J 4 bases short, with 9 bases between. The germline V gene encodes CDR1 LGHDT and CDR2 YNNKEL (reference sequence). The length of the CDR3 is 14 residues. The CDR3 DNA reads TGTGCCAGCAGCCAAGAGTATTCGGGCTATGGCTACACCTTC. Residues: CASSQEYSGYGYTF.

This sequence joins TRBV7-7 and TRBJ1-4; a possible D gene is TRBD1 (5 bases). Trimming took 5 bases from V and 8 from J, leaving 15 bases between them. The CDR3 is made up of 14 amino acids. In germline, CDR1 is SSHAT, CDR2 FNYEAQ (reference sequence). The CDR3 DNA follows: TGTGCCAGCAGCCGGGGGGGGACGGGGGAAAAACTGTTTTTT. This encodes CASSRGGTGEKLFF.

The V call is TRBV7-3, the J call TRBJ1-6, with D perhaps TRBD1 (5 bases). Trimming stripped 1 base from V and 8 bases from J, with 9 bases between. CDR1 SGHTA and CDR2 FQGTGA come from the germline V gene. The CDR3 is 14 amino acids. The CDR3 sequence: CASSLKGADSPLHF. CDR3 in DNA: TGTGCCAGCAGCTTAAAAGGGGCAGATTCACCCCTCCACTTT. The full variable domain, in which reference TRBV7-3 and TRBJ1-6 provide the parts outside the CDR3, is GAGVSQTPSNKVTEKGKYVELRCDPISGHTALYWYRQSLGQGPEFLIYFQGTGAADDSGLPNDRFFAVRPEGSVSTLKIQRTERGDSAVYLCASSLKGADSPLHFGNGTRLTVT.

The chain carries TRBV7-2 and TRBJ1-2, with D possibly matching TRBD1 (5 bases). From germline, CDR1 is SGHTA and CDR2 FQGNSA. V was pared by 5 bases and J by 3 bases, with 16 bases between. The CDR3 runs to 15 residues. CDR3 loop: CASSPRGVVDYGYTF. CDR3 nucleotides: TGTGCCAGCAGCCCCCGGGGGGTTGTCGACTATGGCTACACCTTC.

This sequence joins TRBV6-2 or TRBV6-3 and TRBJ2-7; D remains unclear. V was clipped by 4 bases and J by 0 bases, with 13 bases between them. This CDR3 has 15 amino acids. Germline V gene sequence: CDR1 MNHEY, CDR2 SVGEGT. CDR3 nucleotide sequence: TGTGCCAGCAGTTCGAACTCCCCGAGCTCCTACGAGCAGTACTTC. Translation gives CASSSNSPSSYEQYF.

V and J are TRBV20-1 and TRBJ2-3, with TRBD2 as a possible D gene (5 bases). The CDR3 has 15 amino acids. Trimming removed 3 bases from V and 2 bases from J, with 15 bases in between. Germline CDR1 is DFQATT and CDR2 is SNEGSKA (reference sequence). Written as DNA, the CDR3 is TGCAGTGCTAGGGATTCGGCTAGCCCCACAGATACGCAGTATTTT. This translates into CSARDSASPTDTQYF.

The V call is TRBV24-1, the J call TRBJ2-3; 10 bases are a match to TRBD1. The germline gives CDR1 KGHDR, CDR2 SFDVKD. This CDR3 comprises 17 residues. V gave up 0 bases and J gave up 4 bases; unmatched junction bases: 6. CDR3 sequence: CATSDLAGQGSADTQYF. As DNA, the CDR3 is TGTGCCACCAGTGATTTGGCGGGACAGGGGTCAGCAGATACGCAGTATTTT.

The chain recombines TRBV5-4 with TRBJ2-3; maybe TRBD1 (5 bases). The CDR3 is 12 residues long. Germline loops: CDR1 SGHNT, CDR2 YYREEE (reference sequence). V lost 10 bases to trimming and J lost 2 bases, with 11 bases between them. DNA for the CDR3: TGTGCCGCCGGCAGGGCCACAGATACGCAGTATTTT. It translates to CAAGRATDTQYF.

This rearrangement joins TRBV20-1 to TRBJ2-2; D is perhaps TRBD2 (6 bases). The CDR3 consists of 12 residues. The germline V and J ends were trimmed by 3 bases and 8 bases, with 10 bases remaining between them. CDR1 DFQATT and CDR2 SNEGSKA come from the germline V gene (reference sequence). The CDR3 region is CSARTGVGELFF. The DNA of the CDR3 is TGCAGTGCTAGGACGGGAGTGGGGGAGCTGTTTTTT.

The chain combines TRBV6-4 with TRBJ2-1; 11 nucleotides line up with TRBD2. CDR3 length: 15 amino acids. After removal of 6 bases from V and 6 bases from J, the junction contained 7 bases not matched to a gene. Germline CDR1 reads MRHNA; CDR2 reads SNTAGT. The CDR3 nucleotides read TGTGCCAGCAGCTCACTAGCGGGAGCATCCAATGAGCAGTTCTTC. Its protein product is CASSSLAGASNEQFF.

The J gene is TRBJ1-2, the V gene TRBV27; D not certain. Germline assignment: CDR1 MNHEY and CDR2 SMNVEV (reference sequence). Trimming stripped 6 bases from V and 5 bases from J, with 10 bases between. The CDR3 totals 12 residues. The DNA of the CDR3 is TGTGCCAGCAGACTGGATTTTTATGGCTACACCTTC. Encoded protein: CASRLDFYGYTF.

The sample holds a few counts of this clonotype. This sequence joins TRBV6-1 and TRBJ1-5; 8 bases fit TRBD1. The germline gives CDR1 MNHNS, CDR2 SASEGT. The CDR3 spans 15 residues. The junction had 10 bases not matched to a gene; V was cut back by 6 bases and J by 6 bases. The CDR3 protein is CASRPTRGQSQPQHF. DNA for the CDR3: TGTGCCAGCAGGCCGACCAGGGGGCAGAGTCAGCCCCAGCATTTT.

The rearrangement links TRBV28 to TRBJ2-7; 14 bases match TRBD2. The germline CDR1 and CDR2 sequences are MDHEN and SYDVKM. The CDR3 contains 15 residues. V lost 7 bases to trimming and J lost 4 bases; unmatched junction nucleotides: 6. The CDR3: CASTPWTSGRYEQYF. The CDR3 DNA follows: TGTGCCAGCACCCCCTGGACTAGCGGGAGGTACGAGCAGTACTTC.

J is TRBJ1-2 and V is TRBV7-2; 7 bases are a match to TRBD1. The CDR3 covers 15 residues. Trimming took 1 base from V and 8 from J; bases not matched to a gene: 10. Germline V gives CDR1 SGHTA, CDR2 FQGNSA. The CDR3 protein is CASSLVAGGALGYTF. The DNA of the CDR3 is TGTGCCAGCAGCTTAGTGGCAGGGGGAGCCTTGGGCTACACCTTC. The full variable domain, rest sourced from reference TRBV7-2 and TRBJ1-2, is GAGVSQSPSNKVTEKGKDVELRCDPISGHTALYWYRQSLGQGLEFLIYFQGNSAPDKSGLPSDRFSAERTGGSVSTLTIQRTQQEDSAVYLCASSLVAGGALGYTFGSGTRLTVV.

The chain joins TRBV11-3 to TRBJ2-1; D gene unclear. Germline CDR1 SGHNT, CDR2 YENEEA. Trimming left V 4 bases short and J 0 bases short, with 7 bases between. The CDR3 runs 14 residues. CDR3 in amino acids: CASSSGGSYNEQFF. The CDR3 DNA reads as TGTGCCAGCAGCTCTGGCGGCTCCTACAATGAGCAGTTCTTC.

This sequence joins TRBV7-8 and TRBJ1-1, with TRBD1 as a possible D gene (5 bases). Deletions cut 3 bases from V and 3 bases from J, with 8 bases between. CDR3 size: 13 residues. Germline CDR1 and CDR2: SGHVS and FQNEAQ. The DNA of the CDR3 is TGTGCCAGCAGCTTTAAAGGGGACACTGAAGCTTTCTTT. It encodes CASSFKGDTEAFF.

J is TRBJ1-1 and V is TRBV11-2, with TRBD1 as a possible D gene (5 bases). V lost 5 bases and J lost 3, with 13 bases in between. The germline V gene has CDR1 SGHAT and CDR2 FQNNGV. The CDR3 extends over 14 amino acids. CDR3 in amino acids: CASSPAGWDTEAFF. The CDR3 DNA is TGTGCCAGCAGCCCCGCAGGGTGGGACACTGAAGCTTTCTTT.

CDR3 nucleotide sequence: TGTGCCAGTAGTTCCATACAGGGAACAGATACGCAGTATTTT. Protein: CASSSIQGTDTQYF. The chain combines TRBV19 with TRBJ2-3; D possibly corresponds to TRBD1 (6 bases). V was trimmed by 5 bases and J by 3 bases, leaving 12 bases between them. The CDR3 totals 14 residues. Germline assignment: CDR1 LNHDA and CDR2 SQIVND (reference sequence).

The chain has TRBV7-9 and TRBJ1-2; 8 bases align to TRBD1. Germline values: CDR1 SEHNR, CDR2 FQNEAQ (reference sequence). The CDR3 is 15 residues long. Trimming at V came to 5 bases and at J to 7 bases, leaving 12 bases not matched to a gene. In DNA, the CDR3 is TGTGCCAGCAGCCACACCGGACAGGGAAATTCTGGCTACACCTTC. Its protein is CASSHTGQGNSGYTF. The whole variable domain, filled in from reference TRBV7-9 and TRBJ1-2, reads DTGVSQNPRHKITKRGQNVTFRCDPISEHNRLYWYRQTLGQGPEFLTYFQNEAQLEKSRLLSDRFSAERPKGSFSTLEIQRTEQGDSAMYLCASSHTGQGNSGYTFGSGTRLTVV.

The chain joins TRBV24-1 to TRBJ1-5, with 7 bases that match TRBD1. This CDR3 is built from 15 residues. Germline-derived CDR1 and CDR2 are KGHDR and SFDVKD. V dropped 9 bases and J dropped 2; count of bases not matched to a gene: 9. The CDR3 region has the DNA TGTGCCACCGCTGCAGCAGGGGGGCGCAATCAGCCCCAGCATTTT. Amino acid sequence: CATAAAGGRNQPQHF.

This clonotype was counted only a few times. This chain joins TRBV20-1 and TRBJ2-2, with D possibly matching TRBD1 (6 bases). CDR1 and CDR2 from the germline V gene are DFQATT and SNEGSKA (reference sequence). Trimming removed 1 base from V and 7 bases from J, with 10 bases in between. The CDR3 is 13 amino acids. This CDR3 reads CSARVQGGGELFF. The CDR3 coding sequence is TGCAGTGCTAGAGTACAGGGCGGCGGGGAGCTGTTTTTT.

CDR3 loop: CASSMERLAGGGEQYF. DNA for the CDR3: TGTGCCAGTAGTATGGAGAGACTAGCGGGAGGTGGCGAGCAGTACTTC. The chain recombines TRBV19 with TRBJ2-7, with 13 bases that match TRBD2. The CDR3 runs 16 residues. Germline CDR1 and CDR2: LNHDA and SQIVND (reference sequence). The V gene end was trimmed by 3 bases and the J gene end by 6 bases; junction bases not matched to a gene: 8.

The V gene is TRBV6-2 or TRBV6-3, the J gene TRBJ2-3, with 7 bases lining up with TRBD2. This CDR3 has 14 amino acids. J gave up 3 bases and V 2 bases, and 2 bases lay outside the gene matches. CDR1 and CDR2 (germline): MNHEY, SVGEGT. The CDR3 region is CASSYQAGTDTQYF. The CDR3 DNA is TGTGCCAGCAGTTACCAAGCGGGAACAGATACGCAGTATTTT.

The V gene is TRBV6-1, the J gene TRBJ2-6; D uncertain. The germline V gene encodes CDR1 MNHNS and CDR2 SASEGT. The CDR3 spans 13 residues. Trimming cost V 7 bases and J 1 base, with 5 bases left between them. The CDR3 DNA reads TGTGCCAGCATGCGTTCTGGGGCCAACGTCCTGACTTTC. Translating gives CASMRSGANVLTF.

The V and J genes are TRBV6-1 and TRBJ2-5; D perhaps matches TRBD2 (6 bases). The CDR3 extends over 15 amino acids. V was trimmed by 6 bases and J by 4 bases, leaving 18 bases between them. Germline CDR1 reads MNHNS; CDR2 reads SASEGT. The CDR3 nucleotides are TGTGCCAGCAGCGACCGGGGGTTAGGGTTAGAGACCCAGTACTTC. Protein sequence: CASSDRGLGLETQYF.

The V gene is TRBV7-9, the J gene TRBJ2-1, with 8 bases matching TRBD2. J was trimmed by 7 bases and V by 4 bases; bases with no gene match: 18. Germline values: CDR1 SEHNR, CDR2 FQNEAQ (reference sequence). The CDR3 covers 18 residues. CDR3 amino acids: CASSYPREGVSGENEQFF. DNA for the CDR3: TGTGCCAGCAGCTATCCTCGGGAGGGCGTGAGTGGTGAGAATGAGCAGTTCTTC.

This clonotype came up once. The V gene is TRBV18, the J gene TRBJ2-7; D remains ambiguous. Between the trimmed V and J ends, which lost 3 bases and 3 bases, there was a span of 12 bases. Germline values: CDR1 KGHSH, CDR2 LQKENI. The CDR3 runs to 14 residues. The CDR3 protein is CASSPLDVYYEQYF. The CDR3 DNA reads as TGTGCCAGCTCACCCCTGGACGTTTACTACGAGCAGTACTTC.